This T cell receptor beta chain was sequenced for a study of T-cell memory formation after mild COVID-19. This clonotype was found a few times. The germline V gene has CDR1 MNHEY and CDR2 SVGEGT. Trimming left V 5 bases short and J 2 bases short, with 16 bases between. The CDR3 sequence is 16 residues long. TCRdb recomputed calls from the 5' RACE reads with MiXCR, one row per CDR3 protein. The table has more than 55,000 distinct CDR3 sequences, over 7.5% seen once. This TCR was sampled from a man between 18 and 29 years old who had mild COVID-19 (a few samples of this study predate the infection). Cell type and time point are not known. The rearrangement uses TRBV6-2 or TRBV6-3 and TRBJ1-5; the D is unclear. The specimen sequenced was PBMCs or a T cell subset sorted from them (not recorded which). As DNA, the CDR3 is TGTGCCAGCAGTCCCTTTAAGGGTGGAGGCAATCAGCCCCAGCATTTT. Its protein is CASSPFKGGGNQPQHF.